The 16 T cell receptor beta chains presented below share a single source sample, sequenced in a study of blood T cell repertoires in COVID-19. Some clones are missing from TCRdb's copy, which holds only in-frame ones; the method was immunoSEQ multiplex PCR. This repertoire shows fewer than 350,000 clones, approximately 81% found once; its top ten account for 1.9%. Sequences were obtained from PBMCs or T cells enriched from blood (not recorded which). These receptor sequences come from a woman aged 30 to 39 who had been exposed to COVID-19.

The CDR3 here is CASSQTSGSYEQFF. The CDR3 bases are TGTGCCAGCAGCCAAACTAGCGGGAGCTATGAGCAGTTCTTC. This sequence joins TRBV7-3 and TRBJ2-1; 11 bases map to TRBD2. CDR3 length: 14 residues. The germline CDR1 and CDR2 sequences are SGHTA and FQGTGA. V lost 5 bases, J lost 8 bases, and 5 bases stayed unmatched.

V is TRBV11-1 and J is TRBJ2-5; the D gene is possibly TRBD1 (5 bases). CDR3 length: 13 residues. Germline CDR1 reads SGHAT; CDR2 reads FQDESV (reference sequence). Trimming removed 8 bases from V and 10 bases from J, with 20 bases in between. The CDR3 sequence: CASGVGREWIQYF. In nucleotides, the CDR3 is TGTGCCAGCGGCGTAGGCAGGGAATGGATCCAGTACTTC. Variable domain in full (rest from reference TRBV11-1 and TRBJ2-5): EAEVAQSPRYKITEKSQAVAFWCDPISGHATLYWYRQILGQGPELLVQFQDESVVDDSQLPKDRFSAERLKGVDSTLKIQPAELGDSAMYLCASGVGREWIQYFGPGTRLLVL.

The chain combines TRBV6-5 with TRBJ1-1; D remains ambiguous. The CDR3 consists of 11 residues. CDR1 MNHEY and CDR2 SVGAGI come from the germline V gene. With 7 bases removed from V and 6 bases from J, the gap between germline ends came to 9 bases. The CDR3 DNA is TGTGCCAGCAATCGGGTTGCTGAAGCTTTCTTT. This codes for CASNRVAEAFF.

The chain has TRBV5-4 and TRBJ1-5; TRBD1 might be the D (6 bases). CDR3 length: 14 residues. V dropped 4 bases and J dropped 5 bases, with 13 bases sitting between them. Germline V gene lookup returns CDR1 SGHNT and CDR2 YYREEE (reference sequence). CDR3 residues: CASSQQGVDQPQHF. CDR3 bases: TGTGCCAGCAGCCAACAGGGAGTCGATCAGCCCCAGCATTTT. The full variable domain, its missing parts supplied by reference TRBV5-4 and TRBJ1-5, is ETGVTQSPTHLIKTRGQQVTLRCSSQSGHNTVSWYQQALGQGPQFIFQYYREEENGRGNFPPRFSGLQFPNYSSELNVNALELDDSALYLCASSQQGVDQPQHFGDGTRLSIL.

This clone was recorded many times. The CDR3 region has the DNA TGTGCCAGCAGTGAGTTAGCGGGAGGCGAAGATACGCAGTATTTT. Amino acids: CASSELAGGEDTQYF. The rearrangement uses TRBV6-4 and TRBJ2-3, with 10 positions matching TRBD2. In germline, CDR1 is MRHNA, CDR2 SNTAGT. This CDR3 is 15 amino acids long. V was pared by 3 bases and J by 5 bases, with 5 bases of the junction left unmatched.

Only a few counts were recorded for this clone. Here the CDR3 DNA reads TGTGCCAGCTTAGGAATTCAGGGGAATCAGCCCCAGCATTTT. It encodes CASLGIQGNQPQHF. V gene TRBV21-1 combines with J gene TRBJ1-5; the table gives TRBD1 as D, unverified against the DNA. TRBV21-1 is noted as a pseudogene. The CDR3 totals 14 residues.

The chain couples TRBV2 to TRBJ1-6; D uncertain. CDR1 is SNHLY, CDR2 FYNNEI, per germline. CDR3 length equals 13 residues. The V and J ends lost 8 bases and 6 bases respectively, with 11 bases between them. CDR3 residues: CASRQETNSPLHF. The CDR3 DNA reads TGTGCCAGCCGGCAGGAAACTAATTCACCCCTCCACTTT.

This clone was seen just once. The chain employs TRBV19 and TRBJ1-5; 8 nucleotides match TRBD1. The CDR3 sequence is 15 residues long. The germline gives CDR1 LNHDA, CDR2 SQIVND (reference sequence). V gave up 6 bases and J gave up 5 bases; unmatched junction bases: 9. In DNA, the CDR3 is TGTGCCAGTAGCCGAACAGGGGGGAGAGATCAGCCCCAGCATTTT. Encoded protein: CASSRTGGRDQPQHF.

The rearrangement links TRBV24-1 to TRBJ1-5; D gene uncertain. The CDR3 has 13 amino acids. Trimming pared 3 bases from V and 4 bases from J, leaving 6 bases between. The germline CDR1 and CDR2 sequences are KGHDR and SFDVKD. CDR3 in DNA: TGTGCCACCAGTGATATCCCGAATCAGCCCCAGCATTTT. Amino acid sequence: CATSDIPNQPQHF.

The genes are TRBV4-3 and TRBJ1-4; D gene ambiguous. Germline CDR1 is LGHNA and CDR2 is YSLEER. V was cut by 0 bases and J by 5 bases, with 13 bases left in between. There are 16 residues in the CDR3. This CDR3 reads CASSQDAARGNEKLFF. As DNA, the CDR3 is TGCGCCAGCAGCCAAGATGCGGCGCGGGGAAATGAAAAACTGTTTTTT.

This sequence joins TRBV6-5 and TRBJ2-7, with TRBD2 matching over 10 bases. The CDR3 spans 15 residues. Germline CDR1 and CDR2: MNHEY and SVGAGI. Unmatched junction bases numbered 10, after V lost 7 bases and J lost 4 bases. In nucleotides, the CDR3 is TGTGCCAGCAAACCCAGGGGGACTAGCGTTTACGAGCAGTACTTC. This encodes CASKPRGTSVYEQYF.

The genes are TRBV28 and TRBJ2-7; D remains unclear. The CDR3 is 12 amino acids. Trimming took off 5 bases at V and 1 base at J, with 6 bases between the two ends. CDR1 is MDHEN, CDR2 SYDVKM, per germline. The CDR3 DNA is TGTGCCAGCAGTCGAGATTCCTACGAGCAGTACTTC. Translating it yields CASSRDSYEQYF. The complete variable domain, with remaining parts taken from reference TRBV28 and TRBJ2-7, reads DVKVTQSSRYLVKRTGEKVFLECVQDMDHENMFWYRQDPGLGLRLIYFSYDVKMKEKGDIPEGYSVSREKKERFSLILESASTNQTSMYLCASSRDSYEQYFGPGTRLTVT.

The rearrangement links TRBV4-1 to TRBJ2-7; 9 bases align to TRBD1. Trimming removed 4 bases from V and 3 bases from J; junction bases left unmatched: 4. This CDR3 is built from 14 residues. CDR1 MGHRA and CDR2 YSYEKL come from the germline V gene. Here the CDR3 reads CASSLMTGGYEQYF. The DNA for the CDR3 is TGCGCCAGCAGCCTAATGACAGGGGGCTACGAGCAGTACTTC.

The V and J genes are TRBV7-9 and TRBJ2-7, with a possible D match to TRBD2 (6 bases). V lost 2 bases and J lost 3, with 11 bases in between. Germline assignment: CDR1 SEHNR and CDR2 FQNEAQ (reference sequence). The CDR3 is made up of 14 amino acids. The CDR3 protein is CASSLREIFYEQYF. The CDR3 DNA follows: TGTGCCAGCAGCTTACGGGAGATATTCTACGAGCAGTACTTC.

V usage is TRBV6-5 and J usage is TRBJ1-2; D not certain. CDR1 and CDR2 (germline): MNHEY, SVGAGI. With 8 bases removed from V and 8 bases from J, the gap between germline ends came to 15 bases. The CDR3 loop spans 12 amino acids. CDR3 DNA: TGTGCCAGCTCAACGGGATCGTCGGGCTACACCTTC. Translating it yields CASSTGSSGYTF.

The chain links TRBV2 to TRBJ1-2; D not resolved. This CDR3 is built from 15 residues. Deletions cut 1 base from V and 4 bases from J, with 13 bases between. Germline values: CDR1 SNHLY, CDR2 FYNNEI. The CDR3 reads CASSEGTREVYGYTF. The DNA of the CDR3 is TGTGCCAGCAGTGAAGGGACCCGGGAGGTCTATGGCTACACCTTC.